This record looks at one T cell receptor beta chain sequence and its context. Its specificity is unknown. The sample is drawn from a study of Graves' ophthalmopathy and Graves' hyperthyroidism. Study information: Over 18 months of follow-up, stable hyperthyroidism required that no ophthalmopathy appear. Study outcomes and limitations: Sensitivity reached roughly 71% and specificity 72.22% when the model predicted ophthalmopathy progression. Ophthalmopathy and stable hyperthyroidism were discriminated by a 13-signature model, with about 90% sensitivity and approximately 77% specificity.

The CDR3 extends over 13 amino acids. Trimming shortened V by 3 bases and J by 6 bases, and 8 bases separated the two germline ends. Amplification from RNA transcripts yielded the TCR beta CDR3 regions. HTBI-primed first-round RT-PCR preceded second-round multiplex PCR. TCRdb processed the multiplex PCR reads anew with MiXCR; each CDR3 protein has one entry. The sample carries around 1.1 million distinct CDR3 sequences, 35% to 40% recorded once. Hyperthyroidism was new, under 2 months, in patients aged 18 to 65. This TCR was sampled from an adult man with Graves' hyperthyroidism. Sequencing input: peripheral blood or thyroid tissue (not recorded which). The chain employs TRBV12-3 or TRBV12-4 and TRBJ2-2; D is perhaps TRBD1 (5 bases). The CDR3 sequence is CASSFLGPGELFF. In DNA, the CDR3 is TGTGCCAGCAGTTTCTTGGGGCCCGGGGAGCTGTTTTTT.